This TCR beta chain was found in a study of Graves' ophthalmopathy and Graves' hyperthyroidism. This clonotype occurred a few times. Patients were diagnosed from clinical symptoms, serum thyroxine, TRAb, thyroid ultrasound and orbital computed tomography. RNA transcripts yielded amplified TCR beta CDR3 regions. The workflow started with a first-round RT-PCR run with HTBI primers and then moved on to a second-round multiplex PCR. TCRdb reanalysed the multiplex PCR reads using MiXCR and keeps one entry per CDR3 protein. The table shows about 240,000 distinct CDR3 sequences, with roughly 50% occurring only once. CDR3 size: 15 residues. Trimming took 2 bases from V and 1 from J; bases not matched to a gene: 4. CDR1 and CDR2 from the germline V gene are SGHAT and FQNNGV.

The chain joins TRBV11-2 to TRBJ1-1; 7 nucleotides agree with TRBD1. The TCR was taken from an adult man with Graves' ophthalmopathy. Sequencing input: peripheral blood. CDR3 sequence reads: CASSLMGQQNTEAFF. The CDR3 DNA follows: TGTGCCAGCAGCTTAATGGGACAGCAGAACACTGAAGCTTTCTTT.